Given below is one T cell receptor (beta chain) in context. A read error may account for a junction end that differs from germline. The data were obtained in a study of blood T cell repertoires in COVID-19. CDR1 is SGHVS and CDR2 is FNYEAQ in the germline V gene. CDR3 length: 13 residues. Generated by immunoSEQ multiplex PCR, the TCRdb table keeps only in-frame clones and is missing some. The repertoire consists of about 210,000 clones, with about 90% occurring once and the leading ten covering over 7%. The sample taken for sequencing was PBMCs or T cells enriched from blood (not recorded which). The clonotype originates from a woman younger than 35 who had recovered from COVID-19. This chain links TRBV7-6 with TRBJ2-7; 7 positions match TRBD2. The CDR3 is CASSLLGGEEWNF. In DNA, the CDR3 is TGTGCCAGCAGCTTATTGGGAGGGGAAGAATGGAACTTC.